This T cell receptor beta chain was identified during a study of blood T cell repertoires in COVID-19. About the study: Sample material is recorded as cDNA or gDNA derived from T cells, B-cell-depleted T cells, or PBMCs.

The study drew participants aged about 18 to 95 years from under 30 US areas. Participant reports of clinical history set cohort assignment. The recovered donors of Cohort 3 showed two negative PCRs, clearance, or symptom resolution. V lost 5 bases and J lost 8; bases outside the gene matches: 10. CDR3 length: 15 residues. Looked up from germline, CDR1 is SEHNR and CDR2 is FQNEAQ (reference sequence). This clone appeared once. The protocol was immunoSEQ multiplex PCR, while the TCRdb copy is restricted to in-frame clones and leaves out a portion. This sample has around 390,000 clones; around nine tenths occur once, and the top ten carry roughly a tenth.

Sequencing was performed on PBMCs or T cells enriched from blood (not recorded which). This chain joins TRBV7-9 and TRBJ2-1; 9 nucleotides align to TRBD1. This clonotype was sampled from a woman aged 45-65 years who had recovered from COVID-19. CDR3 sequence reads: CASSQYRGLGDEQFF. Here the CDR3 DNA reads TGTGCCAGCAGCCAATACAGGGGGCTTGGTGATGAGCAGTTCTTC.